These 20 T cell receptor beta chains share one sample of origin, sequenced in a study of beta chain features in type 1 diabetes. These receptors are not linked to any known antigen. Of the isolated RNA, all was reverse transcribed, and so the sequenced material was expressed TCRB transcripts. Profiled with immunoSEQ multiplex PCR; TCRdb holds only in-frame clones, not every one. The table lists a few hundred thousand clones, about a sixth of them singletons. General study findings and limits: All four CD4+ subsets from Type 1 diabetes patients carried moderately but significantly shorter TCRB CDR3s.

Input material: naive CD4+ T cells from blood. The origin of the receptors is a man between 25 and 39 years old with type 1 diabetes.

As for this clone: The sample carries other DNA sequences with the same CDR3. This sequence joins TRBV5-1 and TRBJ2-7; 7 bases fit TRBD1. V trimming: 1 base; J trimming: 2 bases; junction bases outside the gene matches: 3. Germline CDR1 and CDR2: SGHRS and YFSETQ. The CDR3 is 14 residues long. As DNA, the CDR3 is TGCGCCAGCAGCTTGATCCAGGGGGCCTACGAGCAGTACTTC. Protein product: CASSLIQGAYEQYF.

This chain links TRBV4-3 with TRBJ2-7; the D gene is possibly TRBD1 (6 bases). Trimming took 1 base from V and 0 from J, leaving 16 bases between them. CDR1 and CDR2 (germline): LGHNA, YSLEER. There are 17 residues in the CDR3. The CDR3 DNA sequence: TGCGCCAGCAGCCAAGGCCTGAACAGGGCTAGCTCCTACGAGCAGTACTTC. Translated: CASSQGLNRASSYEQYF.

CDR3 region: CASSVAGNTIYF. The CDR3 DNA sequence: TGTGCCAGCAGCGTAGCTGGAAACACCATATATTTT. V and J are TRBV9 and TRBJ1-3; no clear D. Trimming stripped 0 bases from V and 2 bases from J, with 0 bases between. Looked up from germline, CDR1 is SGDLS and CDR2 is YYNGEE. The CDR3 totals 12 residues.

In regard to this clone: The sample has other DNA sequences that encode this CDR3 too. The rearrangement uses TRBV28 and TRBJ2-1; D remains unclear. The germline V gene has CDR1 MDHEN and CDR2 SYDVKM. The CDR3 spans 13 residues. Trimming took 6 bases from V and 4 from J, leaving 10 bases between them. CDR3 DNA sequence: TGTGCCAGCAGGACTTCTGGATACAATGAGCAGTTCTTC. Protein: CASRTSGYNEQFF. The whole variable domain, filled in from reference TRBV28 and TRBJ2-1, reads DVKVTQSSRYLVKRTGEKVFLECVQDMDHENMFWYRQDPGLGLRLIYFSYDVKMKEKGDIPEGYSVSREKKERFSLILESASTNQTSMYLCASRTSGYNEQFFGPGTRLTVL.

In this sample, this clone turned up a few times. This chain uses TRBV10-3 with TRBJ1-1; no clear D. Looked up from germline, CDR1 is ENHRY and CDR2 is SYGVKD. This CDR3 has 13 amino acids. The V and J ends lost 11 bases and 1 base respectively, with 14 bases between them. CDR3 DNA sequence: TGTGCCTCACATTGGAACTGGAACACTGAAGCTTTCTTT. As protein: CASHWNWNTEAFF.

The V and J genes are TRBV9 and TRBJ2-7, with a tentative D call TRBD1 (7 bases). V was cut by 7 bases and J by 3 bases, with 14 bases left in between. Per germline, CDR1 SGDLS and CDR2 YYNGEE. This CDR3 has 13 amino acids. CDR3 sequence: CASSRQGGYEQYF. The DNA for the CDR3 is TGTGCCAGCTCAAGACAGGGAGGCTACGAGCAGTACTTC. Full variable domain (rest looked up from reference TRBV9 and TRBJ2-7): DSGVTQTPKHLITATGQRVTLRCSPRSGDLSVYWYQQSLDQGLQFLIQYYNGEERAKGNILERFSAQQFPDLHSELNLSSLELGDSALYFCASSRQGGYEQYFGPGTRLTVT.

This clone was detected only a few times. The chain uses TRBV25-1 and TRBJ2-5; D may be TRBD1 (5 bases). The V end was cut by 5 bases, the J end by 0 bases, with 10 bases between. Germline CDR1 is MGHDK and CDR2 is SYGVNS. The CDR3 length is 14 residues. CDR3 region: CASSTRQNQETQYF. The CDR3 nucleotides are TGTGCCAGCAGTACGCGACAGAACCAAGAGACCCAGTACTTC. Full variable domain (remainder filled in from reference TRBV25-1 and TRBJ2-5): EADIYQTPRYLVIGTGKKITLECSQTMGHDKMYWYQQDPGMELHLIHYSYGVNSTEKGDLSSESTVSRIRTEHFPLTLESARPSHTSQYLCASSTRQNQETQYFGPGTRLLVL.

This clone has more than one count but fewer than ten. The chain links TRBV29-1 to TRBJ2-1, with unresolved D. The V end was cut by 4 bases, the J end by 0 bases, with 10 bases between. CDR1 is SQVTM and CDR2 is ANQGSEA in the germline V gene. This CDR3 has 14 residues. The CDR3 coding sequence is TGCAGCGTTGTCGGTCAGGCCTCCTACAATGAGCAGTTCTTC. The encoded protein is CSVVGQASYNEQFF.

The V gene is TRBV29-1, the J gene TRBJ1-5; 10 bases are shared with TRBD1. Unmatched junction bases numbered 10, after V lost 6 bases and J lost 2 bases. Germline V gene lookup returns CDR1 SQVTM and CDR2 ANQGSEA. The CDR3 runs to 16 residues. DNA for the CDR3: TGCAGCGTCGCCAAAGGGACAGGGGTTGGCAATCAGCCCCAGCATTTT. This encodes CSVAKGTGVGNQPQHF.

The V and J genes are TRBV5-1 and TRBJ2-7, with 7 bases lining up with TRBD1. The V and J ends lost 4 bases and 4 bases, in that order; junction bases with no gene match: 8. Germline CDR1 reads SGHRS; CDR2 reads YFSETQ. The CDR3 length is 14 residues. The CDR3 bases are TGCGCCAGCAGCCCCCGGACAGGAGATTACGAGCAGTACTTC. Protein sequence: CASSPRTGDYEQYF.

The V call is TRBV30, the J call TRBJ1-4, with D possibly TRBD1 on 5 matching bases. There are 15 residues in the CDR3. Germline V lookup: CDR1 GTSNPN, CDR2 SVGIG (reference sequence). V lost 4 bases and J 5 bases, leaving 17 bases between the germline ends. CDR3 amino acids: CAWNSVGLINEKLFF. The CDR3 region has the DNA TGTGCCTGGAATTCGGTGGGACTGATAAATGAAAAACTGTTTTTT.

The chain has TRBV7-9 and TRBJ2-5; 8 bases are shared with TRBD1. This CDR3 region has 16 residues. CDR1 is SEHNR and CDR2 is FQNEAQ in the germline V gene (reference sequence). V gave up 5 bases and J gave up 5 bases; unmatched junction bases: 13. The CDR3 DNA follows: TGTGCCAGCAGCCAGGACCCCGGGACAGGTGGCGAGACCCAGTACTTC. Translating it yields CASSQDPGTGGETQYF.

This clone has a handful of counts. This chain joins TRBV2 and TRBJ2-6; D remains ambiguous. Looked up from germline, CDR1 is SNHLY and CDR2 is FYNNEI. The V and J ends lost 3 bases and 0 bases respectively, with 3 bases between them. The CDR3 loop spans 14 amino acids. The CDR3 reads CASSDSSGANVLTF. The CDR3 DNA is TGTGCCAGCAGTGACTCCTCTGGGGCCAACGTCCTGACTTTC.

The rearrangement uses TRBV5-1 and TRBJ2-5; 11 bases agree with TRBD2. V dropped 6 bases and J dropped 5; count of bases not matched to a gene: 9. Germline CDR1 reads SGHRS; CDR2 reads YFSETQ. The CDR3 runs to 15 residues. CDR3 sequence reads: CASKPGLAASETQYF. Here the CDR3 DNA reads TGCGCCAGCAAACCGGGACTAGCGGCCTCCGAGACCCAGTACTTC.

The chain has TRBV7-3 and TRBJ2-2; D is unresolved. CDR1 is SGHTA, CDR2 FQGTGA, per germline. Between the trimmed V and J ends, which lost 5 bases and 5 bases, there was a span of 3 bases. CDR3 size: 11 residues. DNA for the CDR3: TGTGCCAGCAGCATTACCGGGGAGCTGTTTTTT. This encodes CASSITGELFF.

This clone showed up just a few times. The rearrangement joins TRBV9 to TRBJ2-3; possible D gene TRBD2, 6 bases. Trimming took 0 bases from V and 1 from J, leaving 9 bases between them. Germline CDR1 is SGDLS and CDR2 is YYNGEE. CDR3 length: 15 residues. The CDR3 DNA reads TGTGCCAGCAGCGTAGTGGCTAGCGGCACAGATACGCAGTATTTT. This encodes CASSVVASGTDTQYF.

CDR3 region: CASSLGHLEQYF. CDR3 coding DNA: TGTGCCAGCAGCTTGGGGCATCTCGAGCAGTACTTC. The gene calls are TRBV5-6 and TRBJ2-7; D call uncertain. The CDR3 spans 12 residues. Trimming left V 0 bases short and J 6 bases short, with 7 bases between. Germline loops: CDR1 SGHDT, CDR2 YYEEEE.

The rearrangement joins TRBV7-9 to TRBJ2-5; D not resolved. Germline V gives CDR1 SEHNR, CDR2 FQNEAQ (reference sequence). The CDR3 runs 11 residues. V was clipped by 2 bases and J by 5 bases, with 3 bases between them. The CDR3 region has the DNA TGTGCCAGCAGCTTACTGGAGACCCAGTACTTC. Residues: CASSLLETQYF.

The rearrangement joins TRBV7-9 to TRBJ2-5; the D is unclear. The V end lost 5 bases, the J end lost 7 bases, and 11 bases lay between the germline ends. Germline V lookup: CDR1 SEHNR, CDR2 FQNEAQ (reference sequence). The CDR3 is 12 residues long. The CDR3 loop is CASSTVVGTQYF. The CDR3 DNA sequence: TGTGCCAGCAGCACGGTGGTTGGGACCCAGTACTTC.

CDR3 nucleotide sequence: TGTGCCAGCAGCGTAGATGGGTTCACAGATACGCAGTATTTT. Translation: CASSVDGFTDTQYF. This chain joins TRBV9 and TRBJ2-3, with D unresolved. From germline, CDR1 is SGDLS and CDR2 YYNGEE. Trimming shortened V by 0 bases and J by 2 bases, and 7 bases separated the two germline ends. This CDR3 spans 14 amino acids.